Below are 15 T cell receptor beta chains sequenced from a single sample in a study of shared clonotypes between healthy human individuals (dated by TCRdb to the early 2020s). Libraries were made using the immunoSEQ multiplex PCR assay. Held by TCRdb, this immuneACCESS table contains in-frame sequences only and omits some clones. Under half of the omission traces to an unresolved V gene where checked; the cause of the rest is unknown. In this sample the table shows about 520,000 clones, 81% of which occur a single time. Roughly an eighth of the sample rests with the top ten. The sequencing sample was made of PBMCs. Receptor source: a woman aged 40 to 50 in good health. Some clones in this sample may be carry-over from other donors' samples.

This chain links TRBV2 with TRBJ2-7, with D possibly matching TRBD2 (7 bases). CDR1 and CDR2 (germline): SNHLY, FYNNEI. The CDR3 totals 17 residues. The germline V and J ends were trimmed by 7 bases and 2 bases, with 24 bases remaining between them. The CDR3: CASTLMGRGTTAYEQYF. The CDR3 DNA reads TGTGCCAGCACCCTAATGGGGAGGGGGACAACAGCCTACGAGCAGTACTTC.

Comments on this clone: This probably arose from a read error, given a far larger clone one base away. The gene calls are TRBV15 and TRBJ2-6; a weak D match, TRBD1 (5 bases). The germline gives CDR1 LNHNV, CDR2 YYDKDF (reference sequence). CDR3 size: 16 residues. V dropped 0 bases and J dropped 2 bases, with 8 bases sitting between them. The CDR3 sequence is CATSRDRDPGANVLTF. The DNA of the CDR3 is TGTGCCACCAGCAGAGACAGGGATCCTGGGGCCAACGTCCTGACTTTC.

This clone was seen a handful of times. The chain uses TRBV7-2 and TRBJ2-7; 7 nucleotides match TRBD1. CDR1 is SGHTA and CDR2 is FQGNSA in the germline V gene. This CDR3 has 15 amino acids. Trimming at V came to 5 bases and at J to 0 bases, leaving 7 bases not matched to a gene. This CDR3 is CASSGTDRVSYEQYF. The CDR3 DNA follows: TGTGCCAGCAGCGGAACCGACAGGGTCTCCTACGAGCAGTACTTC.

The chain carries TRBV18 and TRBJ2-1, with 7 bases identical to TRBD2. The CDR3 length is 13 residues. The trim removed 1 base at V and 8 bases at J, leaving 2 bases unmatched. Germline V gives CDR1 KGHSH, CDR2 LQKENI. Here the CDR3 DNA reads TGTGCCAGCTCACCACTAGCGGGTCATGAGCAGTTCTTC. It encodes CASSPLAGHEQFF.

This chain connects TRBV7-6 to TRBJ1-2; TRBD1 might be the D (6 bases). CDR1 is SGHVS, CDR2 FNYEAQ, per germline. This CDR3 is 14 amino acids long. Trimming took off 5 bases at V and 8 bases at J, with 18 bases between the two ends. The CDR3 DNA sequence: TGTGCCAGCAGCCAGGGGTCCGTTGGGAGCGGCTACACCTTC. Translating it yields CASSQGSVGSGYTF.

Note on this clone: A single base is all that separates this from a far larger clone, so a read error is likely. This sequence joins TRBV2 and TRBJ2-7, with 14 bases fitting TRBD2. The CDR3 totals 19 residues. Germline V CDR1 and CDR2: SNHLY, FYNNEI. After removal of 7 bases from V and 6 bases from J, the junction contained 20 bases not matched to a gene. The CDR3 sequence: CASTRVTSGRAVSEAEQYF. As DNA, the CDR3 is TGTGCCAGCACTCGGGTGACTAGCGGGAGGGCCGTCTCCGAGGCCGAGCAGTACTTC.

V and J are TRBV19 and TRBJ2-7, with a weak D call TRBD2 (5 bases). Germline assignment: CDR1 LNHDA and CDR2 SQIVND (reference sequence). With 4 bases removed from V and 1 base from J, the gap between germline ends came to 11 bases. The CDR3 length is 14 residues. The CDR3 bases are TGTGCCAGTAGTACCCCTGGACTTTCCTACGAGCAGTACTTC. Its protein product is CASSTPGLSYEQYF.

DNA for the CDR3: TGTGCCAGCAGCTTAGGCGGGAGGGCCTCCTACGAGCAGTACTTC. As protein: CASSLGGRASYEQYF. This chain uses TRBV13 with TRBJ2-7; 8 bases line up with TRBD2. J lost 0 bases, V lost 0 bases, and 1 base had no gene match. CDR3 length equals 15 residues. Germline V lookup: CDR1 PRHDT, CDR2 FYEKMQ (reference sequence).

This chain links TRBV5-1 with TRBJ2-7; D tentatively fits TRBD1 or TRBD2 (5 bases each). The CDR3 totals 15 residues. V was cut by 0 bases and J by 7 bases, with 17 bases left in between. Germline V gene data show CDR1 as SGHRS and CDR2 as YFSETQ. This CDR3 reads CASSLVQGGSREQYF. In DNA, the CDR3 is TGCGCCAGCAGCTTGGTTCAGGGCGGGTCGAGGGAGCAGTACTTC.

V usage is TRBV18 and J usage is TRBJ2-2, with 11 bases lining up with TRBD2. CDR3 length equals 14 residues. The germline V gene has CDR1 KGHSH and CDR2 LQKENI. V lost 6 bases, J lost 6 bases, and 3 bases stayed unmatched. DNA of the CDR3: TGTGCCAGCTCGCTAGCGGGAGGAGCCGGGGAGCTGTTTTTT. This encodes CASSLAGGAGELFF.

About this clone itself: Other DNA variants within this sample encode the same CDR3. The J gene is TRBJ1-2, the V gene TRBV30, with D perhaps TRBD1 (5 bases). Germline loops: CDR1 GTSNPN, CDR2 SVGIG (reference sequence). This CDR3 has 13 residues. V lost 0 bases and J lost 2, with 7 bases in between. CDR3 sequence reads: CAWSVRGNYGYTF. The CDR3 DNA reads TGTGCCTGGAGTGTGCGGGGGAACTATGGCTACACCTTC.

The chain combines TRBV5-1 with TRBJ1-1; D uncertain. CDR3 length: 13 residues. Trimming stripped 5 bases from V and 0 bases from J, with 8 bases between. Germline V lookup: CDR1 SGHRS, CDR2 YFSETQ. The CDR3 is CASSQDLNTEAFF. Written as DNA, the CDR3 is TGCGCCAGCAGTCAGGACCTGAACACTGAAGCTTTCTTT.

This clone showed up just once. The CDR3 here is CASSSGTGTPYEQYF. The CDR3 bases are TGTGCCAGCAGTTCTGGGACAGGGACCCCCTACGAGCAGTACTTC. This chain links TRBV28 with TRBJ2-7; 9 positions match TRBD1. The germline V gene has CDR1 MDHEN and CDR2 SYDVKM. V trimming: 4 bases; J trimming: 2 bases; junction bases outside the gene matches: 6. This CDR3 region has 15 residues.

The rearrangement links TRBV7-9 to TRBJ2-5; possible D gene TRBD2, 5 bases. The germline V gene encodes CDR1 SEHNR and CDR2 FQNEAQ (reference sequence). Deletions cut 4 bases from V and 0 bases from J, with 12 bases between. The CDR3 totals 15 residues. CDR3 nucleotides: TGTGCCAGCAGCTGGATAGAGCGGAACCAAGAGACCCAGTACTTC. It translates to CASSWIERNQETQYF. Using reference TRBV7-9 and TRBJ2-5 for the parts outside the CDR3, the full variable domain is DTGVSQNPRHKITKRGQNVTFRCDPISEHNRLYWYRQTLGQGPEFLTYFQNEAQLEKSRLLSDRFSAERPKGSFSTLEIQRTEQGDSAMYLCASSWIERNQETQYFGPGTRLLVL.

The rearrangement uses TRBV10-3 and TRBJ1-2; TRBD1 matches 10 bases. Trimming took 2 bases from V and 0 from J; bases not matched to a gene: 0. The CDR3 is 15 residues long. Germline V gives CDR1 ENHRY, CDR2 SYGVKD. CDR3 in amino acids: CAISEGQGANYGYTF. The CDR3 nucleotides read TGTGCCATCAGTGAGGGACAGGGGGCTAACTATGGCTACACCTTC.